This T cell receptor (beta chain) was identified during a study of molecular identifiers for immune sequencing clone quantification (dated by TCRdb to the late 2010s). For the wider study: In a replicate experiment, RNA from roughly 21,000 or 96,000 naive CD8 T cells was split into five aliquots, four of which were sequenced. The study was a methods study using CD8 T cells to benchmark molecular-identifier clustering-based TCR repertoire sequencing (MIDCIRS) and TCR RNA copy counting.

What the authors observed across the whole study: In CMV-specific effector cells, clones with more than 20 RNA copies contained over 99% of molecules, whereas in naive cells such clones contained under 1% of molecules. The sizes of highly expanded clones could end up underestimated when identical TCR molecules share a barcode. Modeling indicated roughly 3.2 TCR RNA copies recovered per cell, compared with 9 to 10 by digital PCR, which implies a capture efficiency of around 29%. When barcode sub-clustering was left out, chimeric consensus sequences inflated TCR diversity, with chimeras reaching as high as 47%. A single cell's worth of spiked-in Jurkat TCR RNA was reported detectable even among one million naive CD8 T cells. Spiked-in Jurkat TCR RNA (roughly 10 copies' worth), which is not part of the donor repertoire, was contained in the naive libraries.

The library was prepared using PCR. The run used a NextSeq 500. Preparation of bulk TCR libraries followed a previously described approach, with the TCR primers listed in Table S5. Purification of total RNA was performed with the Qiagen AllPrep DNA/RNA kit. Before analysis, reads from multiple sequencing runs of the same library were pooled. For the original study's pipeline: Reads were retained only if their TCR constant sequence matched exactly, and those retained reads were trimmed to 150 nt and grouped according to their 12-nt molecular barcodes. Reads inside each barcode group were sub-clustered using a 15% Levenshtein threshold, and a quality-weighted consensus sequence was constructed for each RNA molecule. Non-functional sequences were discarded, and so were lower-count sequences lying one edit away from another sequence. Based on fitting two negative binomial distributions, any barcode sub-cluster with under 20% of the maximum read count was discarded. Using fastp at Q25 and MiXCR, TCRdb reprocessed the public reads and kept productive beta chains. Each entry is one CDR3 protein sequence, shown with its most common DNA and genes. None of the V and J calls come from the authors' own analysis; TCRdb made them. A total of around 470,000 distinct CDR3 sequences appear in this sample, roughly 24% of them only once. The top ten constitute approximately 0.76% of the sample.

Taken from cysteine to phenylalanine, the CDR3 has 17 residues. Only the CDR3 portion is preserved as DNA: 51 bases, with reading frame beginning at the first base. From a lookup of the germline V gene, CDR1 and CDR2 are SGHTA and FQGTGA. With respect to this clonotype: It lacks a known antigen. A single base separates this from a much larger clone, so it may be a read error.

Libraries of naive CD8 T cells were built from anywhere between about 18,000 and 1,000,000 sorted cells, with 10%, 30% or 50% of the purified RNA used. Naive CD8 T cells were FACS-sorted as CD8+CD4-CCR7+CD45RA+ on a BD FACSAria II into RLT Plus buffer. To test detection sensitivity, Jurkat RNA equal to under 13 TCR copies was added to samples of about 17,000-1,100,000 naive CD8 T cells. CD8 T cells were enriched using RosetteSep CD8+ T Cell Enrichment Cocktail and Ficoll-Paque, and the enriched cells then underwent ACK red cell lysis. This clonotype was obtained from a human donor in good health. Some libraries in this study had Jurkat cell RNA spiked in. The sequenced sample consisted of naive CD8+ T cells from blood, with Jurkat cell RNA spiked in. The cell subset or site label on this specimen signifies: FACS-sorted CD8+CD4-CCR7+CD45RA+ naive T cells. Here the chain combines TRBV7-3 and TRBJ2-1, with 16 bases in between that match TRBD2. The nucleotide sequence is TGTGCCAGCAGCTTAATAGGGACTAGCGGGGGGGATGGTGAGCAGATCTTC. Its coded protein is CASSLIGTSGGDGEQIF.